Below are 11 T cell receptor beta chains sequenced from a single sample in a study of siplizumab effects on memory and regulatory T cells. Repertoires were generated with immunoSEQ multiplex PCR, while TCRdb's copy carries only in-frame clones and drops some. Among tens of thousands of clones, 70% to 90% were seen once, and the ten largest hold about 3.5%. Sequencing was done on a sample of memory CD4+ T cells sorted from blood. All receptors come from a human donor in good health.

The CDR3 DNA reads TGTGCCAGCAACCCGGGAGGGCCCTACGAGCAGTACTTC. It yields the protein CASNPGGPYEQYF. The J gene is TRBJ2-7, the V gene TRBV28; 8 positions match TRBD2. Germline V gene data show CDR1 as MDHEN and CDR2 as SYDVKM. The CDR3 runs to 13 residues. Unmatched junction bases numbered 4, after V lost 7 bases and J lost 2 bases.

The chain recombines TRBV6-5 with TRBJ1-3; D gene ambiguous. V dropped 0 bases and J dropped 0 bases, with 6 bases sitting between them. There are 15 residues in the CDR3. Germline CDR1 and CDR2: MNHEY and SVGAGI. The CDR3 coding sequence is TGTGCCAGCAGTTACTCGGCGGGCTCTGGAAACACCATATATTTT. Its translation: CASSYSAGSGNTIYF.

V gene TRBV5-6 combines with J gene TRBJ2-3, with D unclear. This CDR3 has 11 amino acids. V was cut by 4 bases and J by 3 bases, with 3 bases left in between. Germline lookup yields CDR1 SGHDT and CDR2 YYEEEE. The CDR3 nucleotides are TGTGCCAGCAGCCGTACAGATACGCAGTATTTT. It specifies CASSRTDTQYF.

CDR3: CATSRGSQGDSPLHF. As DNA, the CDR3 is TGTGCCACCAGCAGAGGTTCACAGGGGGATTCACCCCTCCACTTT. V and J are TRBV15 and TRBJ1-6, with 8 bases matching TRBD1. The J segment lost 8 bases and the V segment lost 1 base, leaving 4 bases of the junction unmatched. The CDR3 extends over 15 amino acids. The V gene's germline CDR1 is LNHNV and CDR2 YYDKDF (reference sequence).

This clone was picked up a small number of times. The chain links TRBV30 to TRBJ1-4; D not certain. The CDR3 sequence is 12 residues long. Trimming shortened V by 5 bases and J by 5 bases, and 9 bases separated the two germline ends. Germline values: CDR1 GTSNPN, CDR2 SVGIG (reference sequence). For the CDR3, the DNA is TGTGCCTGGGCGACGGTCAATGAAAAACTGTTTTTT. Translation: CAWATVNEKLFF.

The rearrangement links TRBV28 to TRBJ1-2, with D possibly TRBD1 on 5 matching bases. The CDR3 runs to 11 residues. The V and J ends lost 10 bases and 3 bases respectively, with 9 bases between them. Germline V gene lookup returns CDR1 MDHEN and CDR2 SYDVKM. CDR3 in amino acids: CAIRDHYGYTF. CDR3 nucleotide sequence: TGTGCCATCAGGGACCACTATGGCTACACCTTC.

The CDR3 loop reads CASINGTTYEQYF. For the CDR3, the DNA is TGTGCCAGTATTAACGGGACGACCTACGAGCAGTACTTC. This rearrangement joins TRBV27 to TRBJ2-7; D tentatively reads TRBD1 or TRBD2 (5 bases each). V was shortened by 9 bases and J by 2 bases, with 14 bases between the two germline ends. This CDR3 is 13 amino acids long. Germline values: CDR1 MNHEY, CDR2 SMNVEV (reference sequence).

This clone was seen a single time. The CDR3 region is CASSPENRPRDYGYTF. CDR3 nucleotide sequence: TGTGCCAGCAGCCCGGAAAACAGGCCGCGGGACTATGGCTACACCTTC. The chain links TRBV5-6 to TRBJ1-2; TRBD1 might be the D (5 bases). CDR3 length: 16 amino acids. Germline V lookup: CDR1 SGHDT, CDR2 YYEEEE. Trimming took 4 bases from V and 3 from J, leaving 19 bases between them.

CDR3 in amino acids: CASRTFPRLVTGELFF. In nucleotides, the CDR3 is TGTGCCAGCAGGACTTTCCCTAGACTGGTGACCGGGGAGCTGTTTTTT. This chain uses TRBV7-2 with TRBJ2-2; D is unresolved. V lost 6 bases to trimming and J lost 5 bases, with 19 bases between them. Germline V lookup: CDR1 SGHTA, CDR2 FQGNSA. This CDR3 region has 16 residues.

The chain joins TRBV11-2 to TRBJ1-5; TRBD1 might be the D (6 bases). The ends were cut back, 5 bases at V and 5 bases at J, with 19 bases in the middle. The germline V gene encodes CDR1 SGHAT and CDR2 FQNNGV. The CDR3 contains 16 residues. The CDR3 coding sequence is TGTGCCAGCAGCGGAGGGGGGGGGCCAGTGGATCAGCCCCAGCATTTT. Translated, it gives CASSGGGGPVDQPQHF. The full variable domain, in which reference TRBV11-2 and TRBJ1-5 provide the parts outside the CDR3, is EAGVAQSPRYKIIEKRQSVAFWCNPISGHATLYWYQQILGQGPKLLIQFQNNGVVDDSQLPKDRFSAERLKGVDSTLKIQPAKLEDSAVYLCASSGGGGPVDQPQHFGDGTRLSIL.

The J gene is TRBJ1-1, the V gene TRBV10-3; 7 nucleotides line up with TRBD1. CDR1 is ENHRY and CDR2 is SYGVKD in the germline V gene. V was clipped by 6 bases and J by 7 bases; unmatched bases: 5. CDR3 length: 12 amino acids. The CDR3 sequence: CAIRPRDSEAFF. Written as DNA, the CDR3 is TGTGCCATCAGACCCCGGGACAGTGAAGCTTTCTTT.